This T cell receptor beta chain was captured in a study of spatial heterogeneity in lung cancer. The V and J ends lost 0 bases and 3 bases respectively, with 9 bases between them. The CDR3 is made up of 14 amino acids. The germline V gene encodes CDR1 SGDLS and CDR2 YYNGEE. Regarding time point: sample taken at primary tumor resection. TCRs were sequenced from unsorted whole RNA of tumor, nontumor lung or PBMC. A unique molecular identifier was attached to every TCR cDNA molecule. From the 5' RACE reads, TCRdb called clonotypes with MiXCR, one entry per CDR3 protein. The repertoire holds 60,000 to 75,000 distinct CDR3 sequences, with under 7.5% as singletons.

The chain combines TRBV9 with TRBJ1-1, with D unclear. The TCR originated in a female donor with early-stage non-small cell lung cancer. The specimen was PBMCs, collected at surgery. Here the CDR3 DNA reads TGTGCCAGCAGCGTAGAGGGAAGTGACACTGAAGCTTTCTTT. Translated, it gives CASSVEGSDTEAFF.